This entry lists 24 T cell receptor beta chains sequenced from one sample in a study of T cells in Graves' hyperthyroidism and ophthalmopathy. There were TCR beta CDR3 regions amplified from RNA transcripts. The HTBI primer set served for first-round RT-PCR of the TCR CDR3. Using its own MiXCR run on the multiplex PCR reads, TCRdb lists one record per CDR3 protein. The sample holds 660,000 or so distinct CDR3 sequences, less than 25% seen once. Source material: blood. The receptor source for this set is a young man with Graves' ophthalmopathy.

The chain employs TRBV5-1 and TRBJ1-2, with D perhaps TRBD1 (5 bases). The CDR3 is 14 residues long. V was shortened by 1 base and J by 0 bases, with 7 bases between the two germline ends. The germline gives CDR1 SGHRS, CDR2 YFSETQ. The CDR3 nucleotides read TGCGCCAGCAGCTTGACAGGAGCTAACTATGGCTACACCTTC. It codes for CASSLTGANYGYTF.

The chain uses TRBV6-5 and TRBJ2-1; 7 bases map to TRBD2. The germline CDR1 and CDR2 sequences are MNHEY and SVGAGI. This CDR3 comprises 13 residues. Losses at the gene ends were 2 bases for V and 10 bases for J; bases not matched to a gene: 5. The CDR3 here is CASSYGGVEEQFF. The CDR3 DNA follows: TGTGCCAGCAGTTACGGGGGGGTCGAAGAGCAGTTCTTC.

This clonotype was observed at least ten times. The genes are TRBV5-1 and TRBJ1-4, with D maybe TRBD1 (5 bases). Germline CDR1 and CDR2: SGHRS and YFSETQ. The CDR3 runs to 14 residues. Trimming cost V 0 bases and J 2 bases, with 5 bases left between them. The CDR3 sequence: CASSLGGTNEKLFF. CDR3 sequence (DNA): TGCGCCAGCAGCTTGGGGGGCACTAATGAAAAACTGTTTTTT.

This clonotype showed up just a few times. The genes are TRBV10-3 and TRBJ2-1; either TRBD1 or TRBD2 may fit D (5 bases each). V gave up 3 bases and J gave up 5 bases, with 17 bases separating them. This CDR3 comprises 16 residues. CDR1 ENHRY and CDR2 SYGVKD come from the germline V gene. DNA for the CDR3: TGTGCCATCAGTGACTTCTCGGGACCGAGCGACAATGAGCAGTTCTTC. It yields the protein CAISDFSGPSDNEQFF.

This clonotype was counted between two and nine times. The chain couples TRBV7-9 to TRBJ2-7; D may be TRBD1 or TRBD2 (5 bases each). Trimming stripped 4 bases from V and 4 bases from J, with 17 bases between. The CDR3 runs to 15 residues. The germline V gene has CDR1 SEHNR and CDR2 FQNEAQ (reference sequence). CDR3 protein: CASSSHLGVAYEQYF. CDR3 nucleotides: TGTGCCAGCAGCTCCCATTTGGGGGTGGCGTACGAGCAGTACTTC.

A single count supports this clonotype. The rearrangement links TRBV2 to TRBJ1-4; D gene uncertain. The CDR3 totals 11 residues. The germline V gene has CDR1 SNHLY and CDR2 FYNNEI. Trimming cost V 7 bases and J 10 bases, with 10 bases left between them. The CDR3, as DNA: TGTGCCAGCAACGAGGGCACAAAACTGTTTTTT. Amino acid sequence: CASNEGTKLFF.

The chain links TRBV24-1 to TRBJ2-2; TRBD1 matches 7 bases. Unmatched junction bases numbered 12, after V lost 4 bases and J lost 5 bases. The germline gives CDR1 KGHDR, CDR2 SFDVKD. CDR3 length equals 17 residues. CDR3 sequence reads: CATSETLRDSLTGELFF. CDR3 DNA: TGTGCCACCAGTGAGACTTTAAGGGACAGCTTGACCGGGGAGCTGTTTTTT.

At least ten counts were recorded for this clonotype. The gene calls are TRBV2 and TRBJ1-1, with 9 bases fitting TRBD1. Germline values: CDR1 SNHLY, CDR2 FYNNEI. Losses at the gene ends were 7 bases for V and 0 bases for J; bases not matched to a gene: 6. The CDR3 has 15 amino acids. The CDR3 nucleotides read TGTGCCAGCAAAGGGACAGGGACCATGAACACTGAAGCTTTCTTT. Its translation: CASKGTGTMNTEAFF.

This clonotype has a handful of counts. The chain joins TRBV18 to TRBJ2-7; 10 positions match TRBD2. The CDR3 totals 15 residues. The germline gives CDR1 KGHSH, CDR2 LQKENI. V lost 3 bases and J lost 4; bases outside the gene matches: 6. The CDR3 DNA sequence: TGTGCCAGCTCACCTCCGCTAGCGGGAGAATACGAGCAGTACTTC. Translating gives CASSPPLAGEYEQYF.

In its sample, this clonotype was seen a few times. The rearrangement links TRBV3-1 to TRBJ2-1; 7 nucleotides align to TRBD2. V lost 0 bases, J lost 2 bases, and 4 bases stayed unmatched. This CDR3 has 16 residues. In germline, CDR1 is LGHDT, CDR2 YNNKEL (reference sequence). CDR3 in amino acids: CASSQELAPTYNEQFF. The DNA for the CDR3 is TGTGCCAGCAGCCAAGAACTAGCGCCAACCTACAATGAGCAGTTCTTC.

In its sample, this clonotype was seen many times. The CDR3 sequence is CASSPTSGYYNEQFF. The CDR3 bases are TGTGCCAGCAGCCCAACTAGCGGATACTACAATGAGCAGTTCTTC. The chain recombines TRBV7-8 with TRBJ2-1, with 8 bases identical to TRBD2. The CDR3 has 15 amino acids. Per the germline V gene, CDR1 is SGHVS and CDR2 is FQNEAQ. Germline trimming cut 5 bases from V and 3 bases from J; bases unmatched to any gene: 6.

A few counts support this clonotype. V and J are TRBV20-1 and TRBJ1-2, with unresolved D. Trimming left V 5 bases short and J 6 bases short, with 19 bases between. CDR1 DFQATT and CDR2 SNEGSKA come from the germline V gene (reference sequence). There are 14 residues in the CDR3. The DNA for the CDR3 is TGCAGTGCTCCCCCGGGCAGTGCTGGACATGGCTACACCTTC. This sequence encodes CSAPPGSAGHGYTF.

In its sample, this clonotype was seen many times. This chain uses TRBV12-3 or TRBV12-4 with TRBJ1-5; D might be TRBD1 (6 bases). Trimming left V 5 bases short and J 4 bases short, with 18 bases between. The CDR3 length is 16 residues. The CDR3 spells CASSLLFGGPNQPQHF. CDR3 DNA sequence: TGTGCCAGCAGTCTCCTTTTTGGGGGCCCGAATCAGCCCCAGCATTTT.

Ten or more counts support this clonotype. CDR3 DNA sequence: TGTGCCAGCAGGGAGGGACAGGGAGGATTCTACGAGCAGTACTTC. Translating it yields CASREGQGGFYEQYF. The V and J genes are TRBV6-1 and TRBJ2-7; 9 positions match TRBD1. Trimming cost V 6 bases and J 3 bases; bases outside gene matches: 9. The CDR3 runs 15 residues. Looked up from germline, CDR1 is MNHNS and CDR2 is SASEGT.

The chain couples TRBV30 to TRBJ1-6; D is undetermined. Germline loops: CDR1 GTSNPN, CDR2 SVGIG (reference sequence). This CDR3 has 12 amino acids. The V and J ends lost 3 bases and 10 bases respectively, with 10 bases between them. DNA of the CDR3: TGTGCCTGGAGCCGCAGTGGGTCACCCCTCCACTTT. Protein sequence: CAWSRSGSPLHF.

This chain links TRBV20-1 with TRBJ1-2; 9 nucleotides align to TRBD1. The V segment lost 0 bases and the J segment 5 bases; nucleotides outside the gene matches: 4. CDR1 DFQATT and CDR2 SNEGSKA come from the germline V gene (reference sequence). This CDR3 region has 14 residues. The chain's CDR3 is CSARDRTGVYGYTF. The CDR3 DNA sequence: TGCAGTGCTAGAGACAGGACAGGGGTATATGGCTACACCTTC.

With respect to this clonotype: A much larger clone sits a single nucleotide away, making a read error possible. V is TRBV10-3 and J is TRBJ1-1; TRBD1 matches at 12 bases. The germline V gene encodes CDR1 ENHRY and CDR2 SYGVKD. Trimming at V came to 8 bases and at J to 3 bases, leaving 13 bases not matched to a gene. This CDR3 has 17 residues. CDR3: CAIRGGQGASGDTEAFF. The CDR3 bases are TGTGCCATCCGTGGGGGACAGGGGGCAAGTGGGGACACTGAAGCTTTCTTT.

The rearrangement uses TRBV24-1 and TRBJ2-3; tentative D call: TRBD1 (6 bases). V lost 3 bases and J lost 4, with 10 bases in between. Germline loops: CDR1 KGHDR, CDR2 SFDVKD. This CDR3 contains 14 residues. The CDR3 loop reads CATSDTTGPDTQYF. DNA for the CDR3: TGTGCCACCAGTGATACGACAGGTCCAGATACGCAGTATTTT.

This clonotype was observed a few times. The V call is TRBV27, the J call TRBJ1-4; D is unresolved. V dropped 3 bases and J dropped 8 bases, with 13 bases sitting between them. CDR3 length: 14 residues. Germline V gene lookup returns CDR1 MNHEY and CDR2 SMNVEV (reference sequence). CDR3 nucleotides: TGTGCCAGCAGTTTCCTTGGTGGGGAAGAAAAACTGTTTTTT. Translation gives CASSFLGGEEKLFF.

In its sample, this clonotype was seen many times. CDR3 DNA sequence: TGTGCCAGCAGCGCAGGGTATGGCTACACCTTC. This sequence encodes CASSAGYGYTF. The J gene is TRBJ1-2, the V gene TRBV11-2, with a possible D match to TRBD1 (5 bases). The CDR3 length is 11 residues. Per germline, CDR1 SGHAT and CDR2 FQNNGV. Trimming stripped 5 bases from V and 5 bases from J, with 6 bases between.

This clonotype was picked up a small number of times. This chain links TRBV12-3 or TRBV12-4 with TRBJ2-5; 12 nucleotides align to TRBD2. This CDR3 is built from 15 residues. The junction had 4 bases not matched to a gene; V was cut back by 5 bases and J by 3 bases. The CDR3 sequence: CASSPLAGGEETQYF. The CDR3 DNA sequence: TGTGCCAGCAGTCCCCTAGCGGGAGGGGAAGAGACCCAGTACTTC.

The sample holds many counts of this clonotype. The chain has TRBV20-1 and TRBJ1-1, with TRBD1 matching over 7 bases. Germline V gives CDR1 DFQATT, CDR2 SNEGSKA (reference sequence). V lost 5 bases, J lost 6 bases, and 6 bases stayed unmatched. The CDR3 has 12 amino acids. CDR3 loop: CSAGQDFAEAFF. The CDR3 DNA reads TGCAGTGCTGGACAGGACTTCGCTGAAGCTTTCTTT.

This clonotype was seen a handful of times. The J gene is TRBJ2-3, the V gene TRBV7-2; 7 nucleotides line up with TRBD2. V shed 4 bases, J shed 0 bases, and the junction held 7 bases outside the gene matches. There are 16 residues in the CDR3. The V gene's germline CDR1 is SGHTA and CDR2 FQGNSA. The chain's CDR3 is CASSSTGRSSTDTQYF. The CDR3 DNA reads as TGTGCCAGCAGCTCTACCGGGAGGTCTAGCACAGATACGCAGTATTTT.

This clonotype was found many times. The rearrangement uses TRBV11-1 and TRBJ2-5; a possible D gene is TRBD2 (5 bases). The germline V gene encodes CDR1 SGHAT and CDR2 FQDESV (reference sequence). Trimming cost V 3 bases and J 1 base, with 6 bases left between them. This CDR3 comprises 13 residues. Written as DNA, the CDR3 is TGTGCCAGCAGCTTCGGGGTCCAAGAGACCCAGTACTTC. This translates into CASSFGVQETQYF.